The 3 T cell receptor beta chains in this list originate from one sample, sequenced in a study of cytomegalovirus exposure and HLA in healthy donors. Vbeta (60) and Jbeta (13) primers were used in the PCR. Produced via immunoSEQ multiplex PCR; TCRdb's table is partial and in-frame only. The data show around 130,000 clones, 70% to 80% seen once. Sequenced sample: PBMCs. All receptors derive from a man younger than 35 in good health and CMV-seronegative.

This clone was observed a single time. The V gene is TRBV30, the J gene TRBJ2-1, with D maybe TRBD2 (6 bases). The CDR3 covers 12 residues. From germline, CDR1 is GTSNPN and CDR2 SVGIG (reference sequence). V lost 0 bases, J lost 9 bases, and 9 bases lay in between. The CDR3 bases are TGTGCCTGGAGTGTAGGGACTGGTGAGCAGTTCTTC. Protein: CAWSVGTGEQFF.

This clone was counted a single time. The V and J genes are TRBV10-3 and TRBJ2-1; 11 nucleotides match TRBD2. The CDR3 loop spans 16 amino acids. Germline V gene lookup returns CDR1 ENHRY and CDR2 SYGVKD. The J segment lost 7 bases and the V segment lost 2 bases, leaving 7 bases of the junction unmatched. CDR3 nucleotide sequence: TGTGCCATCAGTGAGACTAGCGGGAGATTGGGAAATGAGCAGTTCTTC. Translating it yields CAISETSGRLGNEQFF.

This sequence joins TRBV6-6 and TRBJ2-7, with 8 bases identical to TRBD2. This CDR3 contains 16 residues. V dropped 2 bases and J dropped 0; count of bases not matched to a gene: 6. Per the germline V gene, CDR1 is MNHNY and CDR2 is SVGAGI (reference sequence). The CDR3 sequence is CASSYGLAGVSYEQYF. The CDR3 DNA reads TGTGCCAGCAGTTACGGGCTAGCGGGTGTCTCCTACGAGCAGTACTTC.